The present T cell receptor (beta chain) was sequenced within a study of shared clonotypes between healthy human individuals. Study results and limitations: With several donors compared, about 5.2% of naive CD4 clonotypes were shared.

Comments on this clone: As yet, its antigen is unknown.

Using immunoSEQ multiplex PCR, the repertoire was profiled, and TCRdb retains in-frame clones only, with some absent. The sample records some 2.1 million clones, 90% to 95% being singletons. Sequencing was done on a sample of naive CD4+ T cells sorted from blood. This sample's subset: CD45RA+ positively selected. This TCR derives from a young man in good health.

The CDR3 sequence is CASSLMTANTGELFF. CDR3 nucleotide sequence: TGTGCCAGCAGTCTTATGACGGCGAACACCGGGGAGCTGTTTTTT. The rearrangement joins TRBV6-1 to TRBJ2-2; D not certain. This CDR3 contains 15 residues. The ends were cut back, 5 bases at V and 0 bases at J, with 10 bases in the middle. Germline CDR1 is MNHNS and CDR2 is SASEGT.